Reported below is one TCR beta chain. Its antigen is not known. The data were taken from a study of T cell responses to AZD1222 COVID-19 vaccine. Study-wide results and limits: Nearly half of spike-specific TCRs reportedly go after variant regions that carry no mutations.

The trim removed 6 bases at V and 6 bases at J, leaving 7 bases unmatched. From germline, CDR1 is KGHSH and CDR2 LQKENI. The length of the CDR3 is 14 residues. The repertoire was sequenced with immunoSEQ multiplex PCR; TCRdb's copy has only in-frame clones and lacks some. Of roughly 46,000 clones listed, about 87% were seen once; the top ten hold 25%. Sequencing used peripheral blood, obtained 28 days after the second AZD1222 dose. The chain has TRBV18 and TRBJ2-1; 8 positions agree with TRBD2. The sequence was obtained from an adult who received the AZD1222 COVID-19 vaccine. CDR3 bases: TGTGCCAGCTCTCGGACTAGCCTCCTCAATGAGCAGTTCTTC. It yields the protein CASSRTSLLNEQFF.